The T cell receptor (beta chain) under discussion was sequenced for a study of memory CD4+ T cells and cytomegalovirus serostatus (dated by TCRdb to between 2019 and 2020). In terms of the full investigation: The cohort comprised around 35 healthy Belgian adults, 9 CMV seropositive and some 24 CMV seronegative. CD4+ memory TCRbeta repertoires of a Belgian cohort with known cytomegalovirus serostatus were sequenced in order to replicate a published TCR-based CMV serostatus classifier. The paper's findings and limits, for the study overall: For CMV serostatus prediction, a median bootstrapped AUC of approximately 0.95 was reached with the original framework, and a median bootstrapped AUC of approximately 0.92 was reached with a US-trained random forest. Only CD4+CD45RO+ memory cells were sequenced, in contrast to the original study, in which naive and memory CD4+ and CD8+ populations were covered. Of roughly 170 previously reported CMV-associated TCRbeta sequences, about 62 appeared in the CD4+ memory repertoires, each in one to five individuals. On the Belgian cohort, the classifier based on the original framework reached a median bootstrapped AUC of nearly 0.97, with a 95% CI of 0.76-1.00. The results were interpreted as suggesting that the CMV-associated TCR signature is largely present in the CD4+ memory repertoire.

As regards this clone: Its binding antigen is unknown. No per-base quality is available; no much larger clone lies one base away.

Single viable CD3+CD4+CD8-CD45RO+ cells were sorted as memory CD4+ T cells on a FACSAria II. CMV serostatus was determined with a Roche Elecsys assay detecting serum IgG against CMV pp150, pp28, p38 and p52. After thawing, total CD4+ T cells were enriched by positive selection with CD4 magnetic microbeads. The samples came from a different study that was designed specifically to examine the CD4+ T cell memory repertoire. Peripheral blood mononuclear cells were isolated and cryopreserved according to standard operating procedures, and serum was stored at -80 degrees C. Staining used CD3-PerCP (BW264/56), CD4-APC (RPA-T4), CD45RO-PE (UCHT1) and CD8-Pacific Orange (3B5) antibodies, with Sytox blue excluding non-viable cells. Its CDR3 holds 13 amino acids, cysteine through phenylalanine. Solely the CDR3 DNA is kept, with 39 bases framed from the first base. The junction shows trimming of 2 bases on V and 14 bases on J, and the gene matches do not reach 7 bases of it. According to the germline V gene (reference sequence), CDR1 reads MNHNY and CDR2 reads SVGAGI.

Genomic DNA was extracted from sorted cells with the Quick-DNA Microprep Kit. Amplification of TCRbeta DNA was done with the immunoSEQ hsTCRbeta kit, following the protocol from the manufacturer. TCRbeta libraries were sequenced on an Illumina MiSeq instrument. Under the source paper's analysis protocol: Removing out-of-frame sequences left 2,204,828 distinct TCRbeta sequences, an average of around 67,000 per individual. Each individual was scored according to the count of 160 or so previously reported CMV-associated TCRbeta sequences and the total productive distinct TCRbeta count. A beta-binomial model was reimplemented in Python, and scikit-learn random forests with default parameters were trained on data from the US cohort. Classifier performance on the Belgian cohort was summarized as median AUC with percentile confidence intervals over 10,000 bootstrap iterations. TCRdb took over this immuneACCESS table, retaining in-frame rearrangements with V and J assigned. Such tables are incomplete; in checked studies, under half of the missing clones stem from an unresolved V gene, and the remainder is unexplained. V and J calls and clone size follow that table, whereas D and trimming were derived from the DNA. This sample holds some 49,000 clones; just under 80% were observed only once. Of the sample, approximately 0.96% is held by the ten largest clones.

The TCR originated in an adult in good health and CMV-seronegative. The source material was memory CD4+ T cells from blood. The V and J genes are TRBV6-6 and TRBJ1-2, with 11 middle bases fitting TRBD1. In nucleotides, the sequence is TGTGCCAGCAGTTACGGGGACAGGGGGGCTGGGACCTTC. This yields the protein CASSYGDRGAGTF.